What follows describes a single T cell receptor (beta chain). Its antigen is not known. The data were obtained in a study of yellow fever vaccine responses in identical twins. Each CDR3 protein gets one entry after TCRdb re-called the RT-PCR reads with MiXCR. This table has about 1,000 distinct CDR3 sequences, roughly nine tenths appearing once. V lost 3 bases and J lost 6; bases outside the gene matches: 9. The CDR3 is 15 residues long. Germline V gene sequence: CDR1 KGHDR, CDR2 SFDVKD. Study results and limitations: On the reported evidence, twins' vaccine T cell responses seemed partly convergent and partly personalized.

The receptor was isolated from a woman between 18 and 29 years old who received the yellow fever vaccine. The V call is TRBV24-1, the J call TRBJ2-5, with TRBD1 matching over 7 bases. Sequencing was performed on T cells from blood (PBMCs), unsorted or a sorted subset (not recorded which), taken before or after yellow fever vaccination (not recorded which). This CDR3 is CATSDVRQGIKTQYF. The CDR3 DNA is TGTGCCACCAGTGATGTCCGACAGGGCATAAAGACCCAGTACTTC.